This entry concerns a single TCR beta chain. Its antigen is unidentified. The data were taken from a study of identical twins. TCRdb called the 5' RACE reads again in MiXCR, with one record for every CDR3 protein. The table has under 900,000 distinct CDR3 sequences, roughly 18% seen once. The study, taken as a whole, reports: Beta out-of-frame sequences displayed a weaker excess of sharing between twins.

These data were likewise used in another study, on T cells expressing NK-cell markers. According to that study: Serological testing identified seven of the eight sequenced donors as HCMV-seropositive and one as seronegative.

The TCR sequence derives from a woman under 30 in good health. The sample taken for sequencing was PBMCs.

The DNA for the CDR3 is TGTGCCAGCGGGTGGGCGGGGAGGTCCTACAATGAGCAGTTCTTC. Translating it yields CASGWAGRSYNEQFF. The chain has TRBV6-2 or TRBV6-3 and TRBJ2-1; TRBD2 is a possible D gene (6 bases). V shed 8 bases and J shed 1 base, with 15 bases lying between them. The CDR3 length is 15 residues. Germline V gene lookup returns CDR1 MNHEY and CDR2 SVGEGT.